The entry below describes one T cell receptor beta chain. Its cognate antigen is unknown. The primer mix had 60 Vbeta and 13 Jbeta primers. Libraries were prepared by immunoSEQ multiplex PCR; TCRdb keeps only in-frame clonotypes and omits some of them. The repertoire holds more than 100,000 clones, with 15% as singletons. This entry comes from a study of cytomegalovirus exposure and HLA in healthy donors. Study background: Unique TCRs numbering around 85 million, obtained from HLA-typed donors, made up an early data release. The study's findings and limits: The productive fraction for most TCR beta V segments was about 90% or about 30% in an earlier analysis. Most CMV-associated TCR beta chains appeared HLA-restricted in a later analysis.

Germline V gene sequence: CDR1 SGDLS, CDR2 YYNGEE. V shed 1 base, J shed 7 bases, and the junction held 4 bases outside the gene matches. The CDR3 is made up of 14 amino acids. Sequencing was carried out using PBMCs. The chain joins TRBV9 to TRBJ2-1; 8 bases fit TRBD2. The TCR sequence derives from a woman aged 18-35 years in good health and CMV-seronegative. CDR3 sequence (DNA): TGTGCCAGCAGCGTAAGCGGGAGCGTTAATGAGCAGTTCTTC. Protein sequence: CASSVSGSVNEQFF.